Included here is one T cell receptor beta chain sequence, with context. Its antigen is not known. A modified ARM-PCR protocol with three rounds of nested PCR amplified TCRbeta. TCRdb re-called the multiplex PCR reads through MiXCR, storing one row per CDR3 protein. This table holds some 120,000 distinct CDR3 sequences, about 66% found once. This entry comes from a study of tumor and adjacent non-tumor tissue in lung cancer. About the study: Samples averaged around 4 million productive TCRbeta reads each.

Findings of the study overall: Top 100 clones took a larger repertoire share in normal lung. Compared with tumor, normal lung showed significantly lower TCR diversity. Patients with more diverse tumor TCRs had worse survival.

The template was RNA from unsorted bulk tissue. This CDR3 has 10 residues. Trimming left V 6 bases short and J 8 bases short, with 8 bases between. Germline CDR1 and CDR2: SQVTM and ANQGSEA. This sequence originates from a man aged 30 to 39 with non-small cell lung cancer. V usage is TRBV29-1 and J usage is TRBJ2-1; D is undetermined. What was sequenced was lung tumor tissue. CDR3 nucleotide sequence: TGCAGCGTCAAGCAGCATGAGCAGTTCTTC. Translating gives CSVKQHEQFF.